Presented here are 30 T cell receptor beta chains from one specimen sequenced in a study of T cell clonality in common variable immunodeficiency. Some clones are missing from TCRdb's copy, which holds only in-frame ones; the method was immunoSEQ multiplex PCR. The sample contains roughly 57,000 clones, none of them singletons. The sequencing input was peripheral blood mononuclear cells. The receptors originated from a person between 18 and 75 years old in good health.

In this sample, this clone turned up many times. The read terminates 3 residues before the CDR3 end, so the remaining end is supplied by the germline J gene. The chain has TRBV6-2 or TRBV6-3 and TRBJ1-2; 8 nucleotides line up with TRBD1. J gave up 7 bases and V 6 bases, and 19 bases lay outside the gene matches. This CDR3 contains 17 residues. Germline loops: CDR1 MNHEY, CDR2 SVGEGT. Incomplete CDR3 DNA: TGTGCCAGCAGGTTCAGGGACAGGCGATCCTCTTTTGGTGGC. Residues: CASRFRDRRSSFGG. The whole CDR3 is CASRFRDRRSSFGGYTF.

Concerning this clone: It may be a read error: a sequence one base away is much more abundant. The part of the CDR3 DNA that was read is TGTGCCAGCAGCTTCTCGGGGACTGGGGCCAACGTG. This codes for CASSFSGTGANV. The full CDR3 reads CASSFSGTGANVLFF. The chain carries TRBV7-2 and TRBJ2-2; a possible D gene is TRBD2 (6 bases). The CDR3 extends 3 residues past the end of the read, so its final part is completed from the germline J gene. Germline values: CDR1 SGHTA, CDR2 FQGNSA. CDR3 length equals 15 residues.

The table lists this clone with many counts. The read comes to an end 3 residues before the CDR3 does, leaving the germline J gene to fill in the end. J is TRBJ1-1 and V is TRBV6-2 or TRBV6-3; D might be TRBD1 (5 bases). The CDR3 loop spans 15 amino acids. The germline V gene has CDR1 MNHEY and CDR2 SVGEGT. V lost 0 bases and J 3 bases, leaving 11 bases between the germline ends. The part of the CDR3 DNA that was read is TGTGCCAGCAGTTACTCTAGGGGACTTGACACTGAA. Translation: CASSYSRGLDTE. The whole CDR3 protein reads CASSYSRGLDTEAFF.

This clone has a count of ten or more. The read ends 3 residues shy of where the CDR3 ends; the end is completed using the germline J gene. The rearrangement uses TRBV20-1 and TRBJ1-5; TRBD1 agrees at 8 bases. The CDR3 runs to 17 residues. CDR1 and CDR2 (germline): DFQATT, SNEGSKA (reference sequence). Trimming removed 6 bases from V and 0 bases from J; junction bases left unmatched: 13. The sequenced CDR3 bases are TGCAGTGCCATGTACGGGACAGGCCTTTATAGCAATCAGCCC. Residues: CSAMYGTGLYSNQP. The whole CDR3 protein is CSAMYGTGLYSNQPQHF.

This clone was detected a few times. The read comes to an end 3 residues before the CDR3 does, leaving the germline J gene to fill in the end. This rearrangement joins TRBV7-9 to TRBJ1-1; no clear D gene. The CDR3 covers 14 residues. V shed 2 bases and J shed 1 base, with 8 bases lying between them. Germline lookup yields CDR1 SEHNR and CDR2 FQNEAQ (reference sequence). The sequenced CDR3 bases are TGTGCCAGCAGCTTATTCTCAGAGAACACTGAA. Amino acids: CASSLFSENTE. The CDR3 in full is CASSLFSENTEAFF. Full variable domain (outside the CDR3, taken from reference TRBV7-9 and TRBJ1-1): DTGVSQNPRHKITKRGQNVTFRCDPISEHNRLYWYRQTLGQGPEFLTYFQNEAQLEKSRLLSDRFSAERPKGSFSTLEIQRTEQGDSAMYLCASSLFSENTEAFFGQGTRLTVV.

This clone was seen at least ten times. The CDR3 spells CATSTRLVGAETQYF. The DNA read from the CDR3 is TGTGCCACCAGCACCCGACTTGTTGGGGCAGAGACC. This rearrangement joins TRBV15 to TRBJ2-5; maybe TRBD1 (5 bases). The read gets to within 3 residues of the CDR3 end, and the germline J gene fills in the rest. The V gene's germline CDR1 is LNHNV and CDR2 YYDKDF (reference sequence). Trimming took off 4 bases at V and 4 bases at J, with 16 bases between the two ends. The CDR3 totals 15 residues.

This clone was picked up many times. The sequence runs out 3 residues before the end of the CDR3; the remainder is reconstructed from the germline J gene. The genes are TRBV12-3 or TRBV12-4 and TRBJ2-7, with D possibly TRBD2 on 6 matching bases. The CDR3 has 16 amino acids. Trimming cost V 1 base and J 0 bases, with 13 bases left between them. The CDR3 DNA, read in part, is TGTGCCAGCAGTTTAGAGGAGGGTTTTTTCTCCTACGAG. Translated, it gives CASSLEEGFFSYE. The entire CDR3 sequence reads CASSLEEGFFSYEQYF.

This clone was found many times. The sequenced part of the CDR3 DNA is TGCAGTGCCTGTTCAGGGGGCGGATACGATGGC. Its translation is CSACSGGGYDG. The whole CDR3 reads CSACSGGGYDGYTF. The V gene is TRBV20-1, the J gene TRBJ1-2, with 8 bases aligning to TRBD1. The sequence runs out 3 residues before the end of the CDR3; the remainder is reconstructed from the germline J gene. The junction had 12 bases not matched to a gene; V was cut back by 6 bases and J by 6 bases. In germline, CDR1 is DFQATT, CDR2 SNEGSKA (reference sequence). The CDR3 is 14 residues long.

Points on this clone: The read halts 3 residues ahead of the CDR3 end, with the missing end drawn from the germline J gene. The J gene is TRBJ2-3, the V gene TRBV5-1, with 10 positions matching TRBD2. Looked up from germline, CDR1 is SGHRS and CDR2 is YFSETQ. The CDR3 has 16 residues. CDR3 DNA, as far as it was read: TGCGCCAGCAGCTTGGCCCCAGCGGGGGGGTTAGGGACG. Protein product: CASSLAPAGGLGT. The complete CDR3 sequence is CASSLAPAGGLGTQYF.

This clone was seen ten or more times. The read stops 3 residues short of the end of the CDR3; the missing end is completed from the germline J gene. This chain connects TRBV5-6 to TRBJ2-2, with D hard to call. Germline V gives CDR1 SGHDT, CDR2 YYEEEE. The CDR3 has 13 amino acids. CDR3 DNA (partial): TGTGCCAGCAGCTTAGTCGGTAATGAAAAG. Translating gives CASSLVGNEK. The full-length CDR3 reads as CASSLVGNEKLFF. The whole variable domain, remainder taken from reference TRBV5-6 and TRBJ2-2, is DAGVTQSPTHLIKTRGQQVTLRCSPKSGHDTVSWYQQALGQGPQFIFQYYEEEERQRGNFPDRFSGHQFPNYSSELNVNALLLGDSALYLCASSLVGNEKLFFGEGSRLTVL.

About this clone itself: The germline gene is not matched at one end of the junction; a read error may be the cause. The observed sequence ends 3 residues before the CDR3 terminus, with the missing tail filled in from the germline J gene. The chain is built from TRBV18 and TRBJ1-1, with a possible D match to TRBD1 (5 bases). This CDR3 is built from 17 residues. Germline CDR1 KGHSH, CDR2 LQKENI. The covered CDR3 bases are TGTGCCAGCTCACCACCCCAGGCTAGGGGAATAAACACTGGA. It encodes CASSPPQARGINTG. The CDR3 reads in full as CASSPPQARGINTGAFF. The full variable domain, in which reference TRBV18 and TRBJ1-1 provide the parts outside the CDR3, is NAGVMQNPRHLVRRRGQEARLRCSPMKGHSHVYWYRQLPEEGLKFMVYLQKENIIDESGMPKERFSAEFPKEGPSILRIQQVVRGDSAAYFCASSPPQARGINTGAFFGQGTRLTVV.

This clone has a count of ten or more. From the germline J gene comes the end of the CDR3, since the read stops 3 residues before it. V usage is TRBV29-1 and J usage is TRBJ2-1; the D is unclear. Germline V gene sequence: CDR1 SQVTM, CDR2 ANQGSEA. Trimming took off 6 bases at V and 0 bases at J, with 9 bases between the two ends. There are 13 residues in the CDR3. The CDR3 DNA, read in part, is TGCAGCGTGGCTTACAGCTCCTACAATGAG. As protein: CSVAYSSYNE. The full CDR3 reads CSVAYSSYNEQFF.

This clone was counted many times. The part of the CDR3 DNA that was read is TGTGCCAGCAGCTGGACAGGGATGAACACTGAA. Residues: CASSWTGMNTE. The full CDR3 is CASSWTGMNTEAFF. The chain joins TRBV5-5 to TRBJ1-1, with 8 bases that match TRBD1. The missing CDR3 end, 3 residues past where the read stops, is filled in from the germline J gene. The germline gives CDR1 SGHKS, CDR2 YYEKEE (reference sequence). Trimming at V came to 3 bases and at J to 0 bases, leaving 1 base not matched to a gene. The CDR3 loop spans 14 amino acids.

As to this clone: The read terminates 3 residues ahead of where the CDR3 ends, so the germline J gene completes it. V usage is TRBV7-2 and J usage is TRBJ2-4, with TRBD2 as a possible D gene (5 bases). Germline V gives CDR1 SGHTA, CDR2 FQGNSA. The CDR3 has 15 amino acids. The CDR3 spells CASSLYSLTDYGQYF. Partial CDR3 DNA: TGTGCCAGCAGCTTATACAGCTTAACCGACTATGGT.

This clone has ten or more counts. The CDR3 is CASSSRLAGGNEQYF. CDR3 DNA (partial): TGCGCCAGCAGCTCCCGACTAGCGGGAGGAAACGAG. The chain joins TRBV5-1 to TRBJ2-7, with 13 bases lining up with TRBD2. The read ends 3 residues early relative to the CDR3; the germline J gene fills the gap. The CDR3 has 15 amino acids. Germline V lookup: CDR1 SGHRS, CDR2 YFSETQ. J was trimmed by 5 bases and V by 3 bases; bases with no gene match: 5.

This clone was recorded many times. The CDR3 end falls 3 residues outside the read, so it is completed with the germline J gene. This sequence joins TRBV2 and TRBJ1-3; D is perhaps TRBD1 (5 bases). Trimming took off 7 bases at V and 0 bases at J, with 13 bases between the two ends. The CDR3 length is 15 residues. Germline CDR1 reads SNHLY; CDR2 reads FYNNEI. CDR3 bases read: TGTGCCAGCAACCCGGGACTGACCTCTGGAAACACC. Amino acid sequence: CASNPGLTSGNT. The whole CDR3 reads CASNPGLTSGNTIYF.

Points on this clone: The CDR3 extends 3 residues past the end of the read, so its final part is completed from the germline J gene. The rearrangement links TRBV18 to TRBJ1-4; TRBD1 matches 10 bases. The CDR3 runs 16 residues. Germline V gene data show CDR1 as KGHSH and CDR2 as LQKENI. Incomplete CDR3 DNA: TGTGCCAGCTCACCTCCCGGGACAGGGGATAATTCACCA. It specifies CASSPPGTGDNSP. The whole CDR3 reads CASSPPGTGDNSPLFF.

Points on this clone: The read terminates 3 residues ahead of where the CDR3 ends, so the germline J gene completes it. This chain uses TRBV6-1 with TRBJ2-2, with 9 bases fitting TRBD1. CDR3 size: 15 residues. Germline-derived CDR1 and CDR2 are MNHNS and SASEGT. Incomplete CDR3 DNA: TGTGCCAGCAGTGGAAAACCGGGACAGGGTGAAAAG. Translation gives CASSGKPGQGEK. The full CDR3 protein reads CASSGKPGQGEKLFF.

This clone has only a few counts. Read data end 3 residues before the CDR3 end; the end is taken from the germline J gene. The chain recombines TRBV11-2 with TRBJ2-2, with D possibly matching TRBD2 (5 bases). This CDR3 comprises 15 residues. The germline V gene encodes CDR1 SGHAT and CDR2 FQNNGV. The CDR3: CASSLGISGNEKLFF. The CDR3 DNA, read in part, is TGTGCCAGCAGCTTAGGAATCTCGGGGAATGAAAAG.

This clone appeared many times. CDR3 in amino acids: CAWRPPGHEVGYTF. CDR3 bases read: TGTGCCTGGCGGCCCCCGGGACACGAAGTGGGC. The chain uses TRBV30 and TRBJ1-2; a possible D gene is TRBD1 (6 bases). The read stops 3 residues short of the end of the CDR3; the missing end is completed from the germline J gene. Germline CDR1 is GTSNPN and CDR2 is SVGIG (reference sequence). The CDR3 spans 14 residues.

This clone was seen at least ten times. The read ends 3 residues early relative to the CDR3; the germline J gene fills the gap. This rearrangement joins TRBV5-1 to TRBJ2-3, with 8 bases lining up with TRBD1. Germline CDR1 is SGHRS and CDR2 is YFSETQ. The CDR3 runs to 15 residues. Trimming took 1 base from V and 0 from J; bases not matched to a gene: 1. CDR3 loop: CASSLQGASTDTQYF. The CDR3 bases that were read are TGCGCCAGCAGCTTGCAGGGGGCAAGCACAGATACG.

This clone has ten or more counts. The read stops 3 residues short of the end of the CDR3; the missing end is completed from the germline J gene. The chain has TRBV18 and TRBJ2-2, with D perhaps TRBD1 (5 bases). V shed 6 bases and J shed 5 bases, with 19 bases lying between them. Germline V gene sequence: CDR1 KGHSH, CDR2 LQKENI. There are 16 residues in the CDR3. CDR3 bases read: TGTGCCAGCTCCTCCGGGCAGGGAAGGAGTACCGGGGAG. It encodes CASSSGQGRSTGE. The whole CDR3 protein reads CASSSGQGRSTGELFF.

This clone was found many times. The chain's CDR3 is CASSSLPYQETQYF. CDR3 DNA, as far as it was read: TGTGCCAGCAGCTCACTACCGTACCAAGAGACC. J is TRBJ2-5 and V is TRBV5-4; D is ambiguous. Read data end 3 residues before the CDR3 end; the end is taken from the germline J gene. Trimming cost V 3 bases and J 0 bases, with 9 bases left between them. Per germline, CDR1 SGHNT and CDR2 YYREEE (reference sequence). This CDR3 region has 14 residues.

This clone was recorded many times. A junction end diverges from the germline sequence, so it may reflect a read error. The read ends 3 residues shy of where the CDR3 ends; the end is completed using the germline J gene. V usage is TRBV4-2 and J usage is TRBJ2-2, with D possibly being TRBD2 (5 bases). CDR1 and CDR2 from the germline V gene are LGHNA and YNFKEQ. The length of the CDR3 is 16 residues. The CDR3 loop is CASSRGLRGNTGELFF. Partial CDR3 DNA: TGCGCCAGCAGCCGAGGGCTACGGGGGAACACCGGGGAG.

This clone showed up many times. From the germline J gene comes the end of the CDR3, since the read stops 3 residues before it. The chain carries TRBV5-6 and TRBJ2-5, with D perhaps TRBD1 (5 bases). V was pared by 4 bases and J by 3 bases, with 10 bases between. This CDR3 is 13 amino acids long. Germline V CDR1 and CDR2: SGHDT, YYEEEE. Incomplete CDR3 DNA: TGTGCCAGCAGCGATTTCAGGGAAGAGACC. As protein: CASSDFREET. The full CDR3 protein is CASSDFREETQYF.

This clone was detected ten times or more. The read comes to an end 3 residues before the CDR3 does, leaving the germline J gene to fill in the end. The rearrangement links TRBV19 to TRBJ2-2; D unresolved. Trimming removed 5 bases at V and 0 bases at J, with 7 bases between. The CDR3 covers 14 residues. CDR1 and CDR2 (germline): LNHDA, SQIVND (reference sequence). Incomplete CDR3 DNA: TGTGCCAGTAGTCCGACTTCGAACACCGGGGAG. Translated, it gives CASSPTSNTGE. The full CDR3 is CASSPTSNTGELFF.

There are many counts of this clone. The read ends 3 residues shy of where the CDR3 ends; the end is completed using the germline J gene. This sequence joins TRBV28 and TRBJ1-1; TRBD1 matches 7 bases. V was pared by 7 bases and J by 1 base, with 6 bases of the junction left unmatched. Looked up from germline, CDR1 is MDHEN and CDR2 is SYDVKM. The CDR3 extends over 14 amino acids. The chain's CDR3 is CASNPGGQNTEAFF. The DNA read from the CDR3 is TGTGCCAGCAATCCAGGGGGGCAGAACACTGAA.

This clone was seen many times. The CDR3 end lies 3 residues beyond the end of the read and is filled in from the germline J gene. The rearrangement joins TRBV20-1 to TRBJ2-1; D uncertain. The V gene's germline CDR1 is DFQATT and CDR2 SNEGSKA (reference sequence). The CDR3 length is 12 residues. The V and J ends lost 3 bases and 3 bases respectively, with 6 bases between them. CDR3 bases read: TGCAGTGCTAGGACAATCTACAATGAG. Translation: CSARTIYNE. The complete CDR3 reads CSARTIYNEQFF.

In this sample, this clone turned up many times. The read is 3 residues too short to cover the CDR3 end, so that end is filled in from the germline J gene. The rearrangement joins TRBV19 to TRBJ2-3, with D possibly matching TRBD1 (5 bases). V was pared by 11 bases and J by 1 base, with 19 bases between. Germline V CDR1 and CDR2: LNHDA, SQIVND (reference sequence). CDR3 length: 15 amino acids. The CDR3 is CAVQDPGSGTDTQYF. The covered CDR3 bases are TGTGCCGTACAGGACCCGGGCAGCGGCACAGATACG.

This clone occurred many times. The CDR3 end is not reached by the read, which stops 3 residues before it; the germline J gene fills it in. The chain combines TRBV2 with TRBJ2-5, with a tentative D call TRBD2 (6 bases). Trimming took off 5 bases at V and 2 bases at J, with 24 bases between the two ends. Germline CDR1 SNHLY, CDR2 FYNNEI. This CDR3 is 18 amino acids long. The CDR3: CASSLKMGLANRQETQYF. CDR3 bases read: TGTGCCAGCAGTCTAAAGATGGGACTGGCAAATCGACAAGAGACC.